This T cell receptor beta chain was recorded in a study of CD8 T cells in ankylosing spondylitis. Study-level points and caveats: Seemingly characteristic of ankylosing spondylitis blood was a TCR beta motif consisting of roughly 8 highly homologous variants.

In the case of this clonotype: Its matching antigen is unknown.

After removal of 0 bases from V and 4 bases from J, the junction contained 25 bases not matched to a gene. The CDR3 spans 22 residues. CDR1 is SGHNT and CDR2 is YYREEE in the germline V gene (reference sequence). TCRdb reprocessed the 5' RACE reads with MiXCR, giving one entry per CDR3 protein. The data show tens of thousands of distinct CDR3 sequences, around 8.5% seen once. V and J are TRBV5-4 and TRBJ2-1; 7 nucleotides agree with TRBD2. This TCR was sampled from a male donor with ankylosing spondylitis. The material sequenced was blood, either unsorted or a sorted T cell fraction (not recorded which). The CDR3 bases are TGTGCCAGCAGCTTGGCGGTGGGGGGACTAAGCGAAGAGGGGAAAGCTTACAATGAGCAGTTCTTC. Encoded protein: CASSLAVGGLSEEGKAYNEQFF.